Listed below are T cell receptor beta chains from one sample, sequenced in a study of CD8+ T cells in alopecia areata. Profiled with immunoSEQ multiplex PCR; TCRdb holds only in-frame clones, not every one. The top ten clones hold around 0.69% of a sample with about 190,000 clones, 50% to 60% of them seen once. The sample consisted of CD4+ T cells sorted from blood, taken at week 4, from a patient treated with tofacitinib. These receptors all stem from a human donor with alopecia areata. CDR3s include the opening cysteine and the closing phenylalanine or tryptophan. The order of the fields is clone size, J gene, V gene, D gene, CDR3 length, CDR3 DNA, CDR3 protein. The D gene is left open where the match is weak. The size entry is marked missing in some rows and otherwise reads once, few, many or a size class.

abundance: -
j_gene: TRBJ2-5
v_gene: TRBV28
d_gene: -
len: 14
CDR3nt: TGTGCCAGCGCCCCCGTCAGGGGAAGGGAGACCCAGTACTTC
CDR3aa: CASAPVRGRETQYF

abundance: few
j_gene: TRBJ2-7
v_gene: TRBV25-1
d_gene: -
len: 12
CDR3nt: TGTGCCAGCAGCCGTGACTGGAGGGAGCAGTACTTC
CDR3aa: CASSRDWREQYF

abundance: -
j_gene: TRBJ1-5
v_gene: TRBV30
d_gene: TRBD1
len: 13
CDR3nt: TGTGCCTGGAGTGCCGACAGGGGTCAGCCCCAGCATTTT
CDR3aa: CAWSADRGQPQHF

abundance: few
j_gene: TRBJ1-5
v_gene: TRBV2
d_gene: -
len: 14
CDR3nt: TGTGCCAGCAGTGGGGGGAGTAGCAATCAGCCCCAGCATTTT
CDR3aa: CASSGGSSNQPQHF

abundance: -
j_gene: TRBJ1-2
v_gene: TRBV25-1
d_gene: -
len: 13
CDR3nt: TGTGCCAGCAGCGAAAGCGGATTCATCGGCTACACCTTC
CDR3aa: CASSESGFIGYTF

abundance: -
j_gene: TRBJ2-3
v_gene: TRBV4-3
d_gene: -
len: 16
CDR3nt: TGCGCCAGCAGCCAAGATGCCCGGGAGAGCACAGATACGCAGTATTTT
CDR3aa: CASSQDARESTDTQYF

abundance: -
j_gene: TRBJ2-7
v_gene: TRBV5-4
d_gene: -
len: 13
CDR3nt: TGTGCCAGCAGTTTGTTTGGGGGCTACGAGCAGTACTTC
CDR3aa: CASSLFGGYEQYF

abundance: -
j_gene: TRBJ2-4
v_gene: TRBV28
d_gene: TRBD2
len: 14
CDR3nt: TGTGCCAGCAGTTTAAGGGGACTAAGCAACATTCAGTACTTC
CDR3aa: CASSLRGLSNIQYF

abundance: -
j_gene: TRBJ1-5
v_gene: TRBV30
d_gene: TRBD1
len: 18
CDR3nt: TGTGCCTGGAGTCTTCGTACAGGGGCCGGTTATAGCAATCAGCCCCAGCATTTT
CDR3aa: CAWSLRTGAGYSNQPQHF

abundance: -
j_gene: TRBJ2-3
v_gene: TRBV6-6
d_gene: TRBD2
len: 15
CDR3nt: TGTGCCAGCGCCCCACCCCTCGGGAGGGGAGATACGCAGTATTTT
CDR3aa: CASAPPLGRGDTQYF